The 26 T cell receptor beta chains below come from one sample, sequenced in a study of cytomegalovirus exposure and HLA in healthy donors. Only in-frame clones appear in the TCRdb table, and some are missing; sequencing was by immunoSEQ multiplex PCR. The sample lists about 130,000 clones; approximately 95% were seen once. The sequenced sample consisted of PBMCs. The receptors derive from a man between 18 and 35 years old in good health and CMV-seronegative.

J is TRBJ2-1 and V is TRBV5-8, with TRBD2 matching over 13 bases. This CDR3 spans 15 amino acids. CDR1 and CDR2 (germline): SGHTS, YDEGEE. The ends lost 3 bases at V and 8 bases at J; junction bases unmatched: 5. The CDR3 here is CASSSLTSGRYEQFF. In nucleotides, the CDR3 is TGTGCCAGCAGCTCTTTGACTAGCGGGAGGTATGAGCAGTTCTTC.

V is TRBV11-2 and J is TRBJ2-2; 11 bases are shared with TRBD1. Germline CDR1 reads SGHAT; CDR2 reads FQNNGV. CDR3 length: 14 amino acids. V lost 7 bases, J lost 5 bases, and 3 bases stayed unmatched. The CDR3 DNA reads as TGTGCCAGCACCAGGGACAGGGGGACCGGGGAGCTGTTTTTT. This codes for CASTRDRGTGELFF.

This chain uses TRBV11-3 with TRBJ2-1; 9 nucleotides align to TRBD2. The CDR3 extends over 17 amino acids. The germline V gene has CDR1 SGHNT and CDR2 YENEEA. V lost 1 base, J lost 4 bases, and 8 bases stayed unmatched. The CDR3, as DNA: TGTGCCAGCAGCTTAGGCTTTAGCGGGAGTTATTACAATGAGCAGTTCTTC. This translates into CASSLGFSGSYYNEQFF.

The V and J genes are TRBV28 and TRBJ2-2; D unclear. CDR3 length: 12 amino acids. Between the trimmed V and J ends, which lost 5 bases and 5 bases, there was a span of 6 bases. In germline, CDR1 is MDHEN, CDR2 SYDVKM. The CDR3 region is CASSPLTGELFF. CDR3 in DNA: TGTGCCAGCAGTCCTCTTACCGGGGAGCTGTTTTTT.

Written as DNA, the CDR3 is TGTGCCAGCAGTCTTCCGGGACAGGTCTACAATGAGCAGTTCTTC. Its translation is CASSLPGQVYNEQFF. The rearrangement links TRBV28 to TRBJ2-1; TRBD1 matches 8 bases. CDR1 and CDR2 from the germline V gene are MDHEN and SYDVKM. CDR3 length: 15 amino acids. The V gene end was trimmed by 5 bases and the J gene end by 3 bases; junction bases not matched to a gene: 6.

This chain connects TRBV7-3 to TRBJ1-1, with D unclear. The V gene lost 3 bases and the J gene lost 7 bases, with 12 bases spanning the gap. Germline CDR1 SGHTA, CDR2 FQGTGA. This CDR3 has 13 residues. The CDR3: CASSFSGGNEAFF. The CDR3 DNA is TGTGCCAGCAGCTTCTCAGGAGGTAATGAAGCTTTCTTT. Drawing the rest from reference TRBV7-3 and TRBJ1-1, the complete variable domain is GAGVSQTPSNKVTEKGKYVELRCDPISGHTALYWYRQSLGQGPEFLIYFQGTGAADDSGLPNDRFFAVRPEGSVSTLKIQRTERGDSAVYLCASSFSGGNEAFFGQGTRLTVV.

This chain connects TRBV2 to TRBJ2-3; D call uncertain. Germline V lookup: CDR1 SNHLY, CDR2 FYNNEI. V dropped 2 bases and J dropped 5 bases, with 11 bases sitting between them. The CDR3 totals 14 residues. This CDR3 reads CASSESYVGDTQYF. Written as DNA, the CDR3 is TGTGCCAGCAGTGAAAGCTACGTCGGAGATACGCAGTATTTT.

V is TRBV7-9 and J is TRBJ1-4; no firm D call. V was pared by 4 bases and J by 6 bases, with 15 bases between. Germline CDR1 SEHNR, CDR2 FQNEAQ (reference sequence). The CDR3 is 15 residues long. CDR3 region: CASSSTNPVDEKLFF. The CDR3 nucleotides read TGTGCCAGCAGCTCGACAAATCCGGTGGATGAAAAACTGTTTTTT.

V is TRBV28 and J is TRBJ2-5; weak D call: TRBD2 (6 bases). The CDR3 is 11 residues long. Germline CDR1 is MDHEN and CDR2 is SYDVKM. The ends were cut back, 8 bases at V and 6 bases at J, with 10 bases in the middle. The CDR3 spells CASAGSQTQYF. In DNA form, the CDR3 reads TGTGCCAGCGCCGGGAGTCAGACCCAGTACTTC.

The chain employs TRBV5-5 and TRBJ2-1, with unresolved D. Germline loops: CDR1 SGHKS, CDR2 YYEKEE (reference sequence). This CDR3 region has 14 residues. The V and J ends lost 4 bases and 7 bases respectively, with 15 bases between them. CDR3 in DNA: TGTGCCAGCAGCCCAGGTTTCTTAGGAAATGAGCAGTTCTTC. As protein: CASSPGFLGNEQFF.

The chain has TRBV5-6 and TRBJ2-1; D gene uncertain. The V gene's germline CDR1 is SGHDT and CDR2 YYEEEE. The CDR3 runs 12 residues. Trimming took off 2 bases at V and 8 bases at J, with 8 bases between the two ends. The CDR3 loop is CASSLSRDEQFF. CDR3 sequence (DNA): TGTGCCAGCAGCTTATCGCGAGATGAGCAGTTCTTC.

V and J are TRBV28 and TRBJ1-1; 7 nucleotides line up with TRBD1. From germline, CDR1 is MDHEN and CDR2 SYDVKM. The CDR3 has 15 amino acids. The junction had 8 bases not matched to a gene; V was cut back by 6 bases and J by 1 base. CDR3 protein: CASSKPGQSNTEAFF. The CDR3 DNA is TGTGCCAGCAGCAAACCGGGACAGTCGAACACTGAAGCTTTCTTT. The full variable domain, its missing parts supplied by reference TRBV28 and TRBJ1-1, is DVKVTQSSRYLVKRTGEKVFLECVQDMDHENMFWYRQDPGLGLRLIYFSYDVKMKEKGDIPEGYSVSREKKERFSLILESASTNQTSMYLCASSKPGQSNTEAFFGQGTRLTVV.

This chain links TRBV6-6 with TRBJ2-3, with 10 bases identical to TRBD2. V gave up 5 bases and J gave up 4 bases; unmatched junction bases: 9. Germline lookup yields CDR1 MNHNY and CDR2 SVGAGI (reference sequence). The CDR3 is made up of 16 amino acids. The CDR3 bases are TGTGCCAGCAGTGCAACTAGCGGGGAGGGGGCAGATACGCAGTATTTT. It translates to CASSATSGEGADTQYF.

This chain uses TRBV5-5 with TRBJ2-7; 8 bases map to TRBD2. The V gene's germline CDR1 is SGHKS and CDR2 YYEKEE (reference sequence). The CDR3 consists of 16 residues. The J segment lost 4 bases and the V segment lost 6 bases, leaving 15 bases of the junction unmatched. CDR3 DNA: TGTGCCAGCAACTATAGGGCTAGCGGGCGTGAGTACGAGCAGTACTTC. Encoded protein: CASNYRASGREYEQYF.

V is TRBV10-2 and J is TRBJ2-7; tentative D call: TRBD1 (5 bases). V lost 3 bases and J 5 bases, leaving 17 bases between the germline ends. This CDR3 is 15 amino acids long. The V gene's germline CDR1 is WSHSY and CDR2 SAAADI. CDR3 DNA: TGCGCCAGCAGTGATGGAAAAGGGGCCGGCCACGAGCAGTACTTC. This translates into CASSDGKGAGHEQYF.

This clone was recorded only once. The chain uses TRBV10-1 and TRBJ1-2, with D unresolved. V lost 6 bases to trimming and J lost 8 bases, with 16 bases between them. CDR1 WNHNN and CDR2 SYGVQD come from the germline V gene (reference sequence). CDR3 length: 13 amino acids. CDR3 DNA sequence: TGCGCCAGCAGGAACCTCCATGGCGGAGGCTACACCTTC. Protein product: CASRNLHGGGYTF.

The rearrangement links TRBV28 to TRBJ1-5, with 9 bases aligning to TRBD1. Germline V lookup: CDR1 MDHEN, CDR2 SYDVKM. The V gene end was trimmed by 10 bases and the J gene end by 1 base; junction bases not matched to a gene: 11. The CDR3 length is 16 residues. The CDR3 sequence is CAMGQGRIASNQPQHF. In DNA form, the CDR3 reads TGTGCCATGGGACAGGGACGTATTGCCAGCAATCAGCCCCAGCATTTT. The full variable domain, with the rest looked up from reference TRBV28 and TRBJ1-5, is DVKVTQSSRYLVKRTGEKVFLECVQDMDHENMFWYRQDPGLGLRLIYFSYDVKMKEKGDIPEGYSVSREKKERFSLILESASTNQTSMYLCAMGQGRIASNQPQHFGDGTRLSIL.

This chain connects TRBV5-5 to TRBJ2-5, with a possible D match to TRBD2 (5 bases). Trimming shortened V by 0 bases and J by 4 bases, and 13 bases separated the two germline ends. The germline CDR1 and CDR2 sequences are SGHKS and YYEKEE (reference sequence). The CDR3 is 15 amino acids. CDR3 sequence (DNA): TGTGCCAGCAGCTTGGTTGGAGGTCGTGGAGAGACCCAGTACTTC. It codes for CASSLVGGRGETQYF. Complete variable domain (other parts from reference TRBV5-5 and TRBJ2-5): DAGVTQSPTHLIKTRGQQVTLRCSPISGHKSVSWYQQVLGQGPQFIFQYYEKEERGRGNFPDRFSARQFPNYSSELNVNALLLGDSALYLCASSLVGGRGETQYFGPGTRLLVL.

The rearrangement uses TRBV19 and TRBJ2-7; 11 bases match TRBD2. Germline V gene data show CDR1 as LNHDA and CDR2 as SQIVND (reference sequence). V lost 2 bases to trimming and J lost 0 bases; unmatched junction nucleotides: 9. This CDR3 has 18 amino acids. CDR3 loop: CASSIILAGGASSYEQYF. The CDR3 DNA is TGTGCCAGTAGTATAATCCTAGCGGGAGGCGCGAGCTCCTACGAGCAGTACTTC.

This chain links TRBV5-6 with TRBJ1-1; TRBD1 matches at 9 bases. V was pared by 2 bases and J by 11 bases, with 7 bases of the junction left unmatched. The CDR3 sequence is 13 residues long. Germline loops: CDR1 SGHDT, CDR2 YYEEEE. In nucleotides, the CDR3 is TGTGCCAGCAGCTTACAGGGGGCGCGGATGGCTTTCTTT. It codes for CASSLQGARMAFF. Full variable domain (outside the CDR3, taken from reference TRBV5-6 and TRBJ1-1): DAGVTQSPTHLIKTRGQQVTLRCSPKSGHDTVSWYQQALGQGPQFIFQYYEEEERQRGNFPDRFSGHQFPNYSSELNVNALLLGDSALYLCASSLQGARMAFFGQGTRLTVV.

V gene TRBV4-3 combines with J gene TRBJ1-3; 10 bases are a match to TRBD1. The germline gives CDR1 LGHNA, CDR2 YSLEER. The CDR3 length is 14 residues. After removal of 4 bases from V and 8 bases from J, the junction contained 5 bases not matched to a gene. CDR3 residues: CASSLGTGADTIYF. CDR3 DNA: TGCGCCAGCAGCCTTGGGACAGGGGCGGACACCATATATTTT.

This rearrangement joins TRBV4-3 to TRBJ2-1, with TRBD2 matching over 11 bases. The CDR3 totals 19 residues. Germline lookup yields CDR1 LGHNA and CDR2 YSLEER. V was clipped by 2 bases and J by 5 bases; unmatched bases: 14. CDR3 coding DNA: TGCGCCAGCAGCCAATCCTCTTGGGTCGGGACTAGCGGAAACAATGAGCAGTTCTTC. Translation gives CASSQSSWVGTSGNNEQFF.

V gene TRBV29-1 combines with J gene TRBJ2-5; D is ambiguous. The V and J ends lost 4 bases and 2 bases respectively, with 11 bases between them. Germline lookup yields CDR1 SQVTM and CDR2 ANQGSEA. The CDR3 runs to 13 residues. The DNA of the CDR3 is TGCAGCGTTGCGCATGAGGCTCAAGAGACCCAGTACTTC. Protein sequence: CSVAHEAQETQYF.

This chain links TRBV5-7 with TRBJ2-3; a weak D match, TRBD1 (5 bases). TRBV5-7 belongs to the ORF category, with a function that is uncertain. Deletions cut 0 bases from V and 4 bases from J, with 12 bases between. The CDR3 spans 15 residues. The CDR3 protein is CASSLVVRASDTQYF. As DNA, the CDR3 is TGTGCCAGCAGCTTGGTTGTCAGGGCATCAGATACGCAGTATTTT.

The chain has TRBV18 and TRBJ1-2; 7 positions agree with TRBD1. CDR1 and CDR2 (germline): KGHSH, LQKENI. This CDR3 has 11 amino acids. V lost 3 bases and J lost 13; bases outside the gene matches: 5. For the CDR3, the DNA is TGTGCCAGCTCACCGGGAGACAGGGCCACCTTC. Its protein is CASSPGDRATF.

CDR3 in DNA: TGTGCCAGCAGTTCCAGGACAGGGCAAGGCTACACCTTC. Translation gives CASSSRTGQGYTF. J is TRBJ1-2 and V is TRBV6-5; 8 nucleotides agree with TRBD1. The CDR3 covers 13 residues. The V and J ends lost 4 bases and 8 bases, in that order; junction bases with no gene match: 6. Germline CDR1 MNHEY, CDR2 SVGAGI.